These 21 T cell receptor beta chains were sequenced from one sample in a study of T cell responses to AZD1222 COVID-19 vaccine. The repertoire was sequenced with immunoSEQ multiplex PCR; TCRdb's copy has only in-frame clones and lacks some. The table shows over 90,000 clones, with more than 85% occurring only once. Sequenced material: peripheral blood, taken 28 days after the second AZD1222 dose. These receptors all come from an adult who received the AZD1222 COVID-19 vaccine.

The chain is built from TRBV30 and TRBJ1-5; the match to TRBD1 covers 9 bases. This CDR3 contains 15 residues. Trimming at V came to 1 base and at J to 1 base, leaving 2 bases not matched to a gene. Germline V gives CDR1 GTSNPN, CDR2 SVGIG (reference sequence). The CDR3 region is CAWSEQGASNQPQHF. The DNA for the CDR3 is TGTGCCTGGAGTGAACAGGGGGCGAGCAATCAGCCCCAGCATTTT.

This clone is labeled as medium-sized. This chain joins TRBV6-2 or TRBV6-3 and TRBJ2-5, with a weak D call TRBD1 (6 bases). The ends were cut back, 6 bases at V and 3 bases at J, with 11 bases in the middle. The CDR3 contains 13 residues. Germline values: CDR1 MNHEY, CDR2 SVGEGT. The DNA of the CDR3 is TGTGCCAGCAGCACAGGGCCGGAAGAGACCCAGTACTTC. Translation: CASSTGPEETQYF.

V is TRBV11-2 and J is TRBJ1-2, with 7 nucleotides matching TRBD1. With 5 bases clipped from V and 1 base from J, the junction kept 7 bases outside the gene matches. Germline V lookup: CDR1 SGHAT, CDR2 FQNNGV. The CDR3 is 15 amino acids. The CDR3 DNA reads as TGTGCCAGCAGCAGACAGGGAAATTATAACTATGGCTACACCTTC. Translated: CASSRQGNYNYGYTF.

The chain joins TRBV11-2 to TRBJ2-5; D gene ambiguous. V lost 5 bases to trimming and J lost 1 base, with 11 bases between them. This CDR3 has 14 residues. Germline V gene data show CDR1 as SGHAT and CDR2 as FQNNGV. DNA of the CDR3: TGTGCCAGCAGCCCTTCATACAGCCAAGAGACCCAGTACTTC. It encodes CASSPSYSQETQYF.

The chain is built from TRBV5-6 and TRBJ1-5; the D is unclear. The germline V gene encodes CDR1 SGHDT and CDR2 YYEEEE. V shed 2 bases and J shed 6 bases, with 18 bases lying between them. The CDR3 spans 16 residues. The CDR3 coding sequence is TGTGCCAGCAGCTTTAAGCCGGATTTCGTGGGTCAGCCCCAGCATTTT. Translation: CASSFKPDFVGQPQHF.

A single count supports this clone. The CDR3 spells CAIMGQEYNEQFF. The CDR3 nucleotides are TGTGCCATAATGGGACAGGAGTACAATGAGCAGTTCTTC. The V and J genes are TRBV10-3 and TRBJ2-1, with 8 bases that match TRBD1. The V segment lost 9 bases and the J segment 4 bases; nucleotides outside the gene matches: 5. The germline gives CDR1 ENHRY, CDR2 SYGVKD. The CDR3 sequence is 13 residues long.

The V gene is TRBV30, the J gene TRBJ2-3; TRBD2 might be the D (6 bases). The CDR3 is made up of 12 amino acids. The V end was cut by 2 bases, the J end by 5 bases, with 8 bases between. Per germline, CDR1 GTSNPN and CDR2 SVGIG (reference sequence). The CDR3 nucleotides are TGTGCCTGGAGTCCCGGGGGAGATACGCAGTATTTT. This codes for CAWSPGGDTQYF.

The rearrangement links TRBV2 to TRBJ2-2; perhaps TRBD1 as D (6 bases). There are 15 residues in the CDR3. Germline assignment: CDR1 SNHLY and CDR2 FYNNEI. V dropped 8 bases and J dropped 5 bases, with 18 bases sitting between them. The CDR3 spells CASEQGRVRTGELFF. In nucleotides, the CDR3 is TGTGCCAGCGAACAGGGTCGGGTCCGGACCGGGGAGCTGTTTTTT.

This sequence joins TRBV9 and TRBJ1-2, with no clear D. From germline, CDR1 is SGDLS and CDR2 YYNGEE. V was pared by 4 bases and J by 2 bases, with 12 bases between. This CDR3 spans 14 amino acids. CDR3 DNA sequence: TGTGCCAGCAGCCTGACCACAGTAAACTATGGCTACACCTTC. Amino acid sequence: CASSLTTVNYGYTF.

This rearrangement joins TRBV30 to TRBJ1-2; D gene unclear. Trimming left V 1 base short and J 2 bases short, with 8 bases between. Germline-derived CDR1 and CDR2 are GTSNPN and SVGIG (reference sequence). This CDR3 is built from 13 residues. The CDR3 DNA follows: TGTGCCTGGAGTGACTACGGCAACTATGGCTACACCTTC. It specifies CAWSDYGNYGYTF.

Here the CDR3 DNA reads TGTGCCAGCAGCATGGGGACTCCCAATGAGCAGTTCTTC. Its protein is CASSMGTPNEQFF. J is TRBJ2-1 and V is TRBV9; D may be TRBD2 (6 bases). V was pared by 4 bases and J by 6 bases, with 11 bases between. Germline CDR1 SGDLS, CDR2 YYNGEE. This CDR3 contains 13 residues.

The V gene is TRBV9, the J gene TRBJ1-2; 9 bases map to TRBD1. Germline trimming cut 4 bases from V and 6 bases from J; bases unmatched to any gene: 10. The length of the CDR3 is 15 residues. Per the germline V gene, CDR1 is SGDLS and CDR2 is YYNGEE. The CDR3: CASSKLSGTGHGYTF. The CDR3 DNA reads as TGTGCCAGCAGCAAACTCTCCGGGACAGGGCATGGCTACACCTTC.

This rearrangement joins TRBV2 to TRBJ2-1; TRBD1 matches 7 bases. This CDR3 has 15 amino acids. The germline CDR1 and CDR2 sequences are SNHLY and FYNNEI. V dropped 3 bases and J dropped 0; count of bases not matched to a gene: 2. DNA of the CDR3: TGTGCCAGCAGTGAGACAGGGTTCTCCTACAATGAGCAGTTCTTC. Translated: CASSETGFSYNEQFF.

The chain uses TRBV11-2 and TRBJ2-5; a weak D match, TRBD1 (6 bases). Trimming cost V 1 base and J 5 bases, with 11 bases left between them. This CDR3 has 14 amino acids. Germline CDR1 reads SGHAT; CDR2 reads FQNNGV. The CDR3 protein is CASSLARGLETQYF. CDR3 coding DNA: TGTGCCAGCAGCTTAGCCAGGGGCTTGGAGACCCAGTACTTC.

This clone has just one count. The chain carries TRBV7-7 and TRBJ2-1, with 11 bases matching TRBD2. J gave up 7 bases and V 4 bases, and 6 bases lay outside the gene matches. This CDR3 contains 15 residues. In germline, CDR1 is SSHAT, CDR2 FNYEAQ (reference sequence). In DNA, the CDR3 is TGTGCCAGCAGCTCCACTAGCGGGGGAGGTAATGAGCAGTTCTTC. This codes for CASSSTSGGGNEQFF.

V usage is TRBV5-1 and J usage is TRBJ2-3, with D tentatively TRBD1 (6 bases). Germline V CDR1 and CDR2: SGHRS, YFSETQ. The CDR3 contains 14 residues. The V gene lost 0 bases and the J gene lost 3 bases, with 8 bases spanning the gap. The DNA of the CDR3 is TGCGCCAGCAGCTTGGATAGGGGGACAGATACGCAGTATTTT. Translation: CASSLDRGTDTQYF.

The J gene is TRBJ2-7, the V gene TRBV6-6; TRBD2 matches at 7 bases. The V segment lost 2 bases and the J segment 4 bases; nucleotides outside the gene matches: 8. The CDR3 runs to 15 residues. Germline values: CDR1 MNHNY, CDR2 SVGAGI (reference sequence). CDR3 sequence reads: CASSYIRRGIYEQYF. CDR3 nucleotide sequence: TGTGCCAGCAGTTACATCCGGCGGGGGATTTACGAGCAGTACTTC.

This clone was seen only a few times. At one boundary the junction diverges from the germline segment, which might be a read error. The chain uses TRBV6-5 and TRBJ1-6, with D uncertain. Germline lookup yields CDR1 MNHEY and CDR2 SVGAGI. The CDR3 length is 12 residues. The CDR3 region has the DNA TGTGCCAGCAGGACCTACAATTCACCCCTCCACTTT. Translation: CASRTYNSPLHF.

This clone was detected once. This same CDR3 is encoded by further DNA sequences in the sample. This rearrangement joins TRBV7-2 to TRBJ1-6; no definite D call. The CDR3 contains 14 residues. V dropped 5 bases and J dropped 4 bases, with 9 bases sitting between them. Germline CDR1 reads SGHTA; CDR2 reads FQGNSA. CDR3 nucleotide sequence: TGTGCCAGCAGCCTGGACGGTTATAATTCACCCCTCCACTTT. Translation: CASSLDGYNSPLHF.

This chain connects TRBV5-4 to TRBJ1-6; the D gene is possibly TRBD1 (6 bases). The CDR3 spans 14 residues. Trimming removed 3 bases at V and 8 bases at J, with 12 bases between. Germline CDR1 and CDR2: SGHNT and YYREEE (reference sequence). This CDR3 is CASSSDSGYSPLHF. The CDR3 nucleotides are TGTGCCAGCAGCTCGGACAGCGGCTATTCACCCCTCCACTTT.

V gene TRBV29-1 combines with J gene TRBJ1-1, with a possible D match to TRBD1 (5 bases). From germline, CDR1 is SQVTM and CDR2 ANQGSEA. The CDR3 has 14 residues. The V gene lost 3 bases and the J gene lost 4 bases, with 15 bases spanning the gap. CDR3 protein: CSVDRQGWFTEAFF. In DNA, the CDR3 is TGCAGCGTTGATCGGCAGGGTTGGTTCACTGAAGCTTTCTTT.